Reported below is one T cell receptor (beta chain). The antigen remains undetermined. Reverse transcription used about 0.45 to 1 ug RNA and random hexamers. By means of immunoSEQ multiplex PCR, TCR beta CDR3 spanning 54 Vbeta and 13 Jbeta underwent amplification. TCRdb reprocessed the immunoSEQ multiplex PCR reads via MiXCR and lists one record per CDR3 protein. The sample lists a few hundred thousand distinct CDR3 sequences, about 95% occurring once. Looked up from germline, CDR1 is LGHDT and CDR2 is YNNKEL (reference sequence). The CDR3 sequence is 16 residues long. Trimming took off 3 bases at V and 3 bases at J, with 15 bases between the two ends. CD8+ and CD4+ T cells from blood underwent TCR beta sequencing. Isolation of CD8+ and CD4+ T cells was performed negatively, whereas enrichment of TEMRA cells was done by FACS. The data belong to a study of CD8 T cells in Susac syndrome. Broader study findings: The study's TCR sequencing and HLA analysis drew on a certain number of individuals. That number was acknowledged as relatively small.

The J gene is TRBJ1-5, the V gene TRBV3-1, with D possibly TRBD1 on 5 matching bases. The material sequenced was CD4+ T cells from PBMCs. The sequence derives from a human donor with multiple sclerosis. CDR3 in amino acids: CASSQGGIGFNQPQHF. The DNA for the CDR3 is TGTGCCAGCAGCCAGGGGGGGATCGGTTTCAATCAGCCCCAGCATTTT.